One and the same sample provided the 20 T cell receptor beta chains below, sequenced in a study of blood T cells in healthy people across ages. A sample-barcoded 5' primer and a J-beta primer mix were used in a second PCR of roughly 7 to 11 cycles. MiXCR, run by TCRdb on the 5' RACE reads, gives a single entry per CDR3 protein. The sample consists of around 1,600,000 distinct CDR3 sequences, roughly 43% of them appearing once. Sequencing input: blood. The receptors shown here come from a woman aged 18-30 years in good health.

This sequence joins TRBV4-1 and TRBJ2-2; no firm D call. Per the germline V gene, CDR1 is MGHRA and CDR2 is YSYEKL. The V gene lost 4 bases and the J gene lost 6 bases, with 6 bases spanning the gap. The CDR3 loop spans 12 amino acids. The DNA of the CDR3 is TGCGCCAGCAGCCCGAAGGCCGGGGAGCTGTTTTTT. Its protein product is CASSPKAGELFF.

The rearrangement links TRBV29-1 to TRBJ2-2, with D uncertain. The germline gives CDR1 SQVTM, CDR2 ANQGSEA. V was clipped by 6 bases and J by 0 bases, with 5 bases between them. This CDR3 spans 12 amino acids. The DNA of the CDR3 is TGCAGCGTCGGCTCGAACACCGGGGAGCTGTTTTTT. It translates to CSVGSNTGELFF.

Worth noting for this clonotype: Sequence at one end of the junction differs from germline and may be a read error. V gene TRBV14 combines with J gene TRBJ2-2; tentatively, D is TRBD2 (5 bases). The germline V gene encodes CDR1 SGHDN and CDR2 FVKESK. The CDR3 loop spans 17 amino acids. This CDR3 is CACSPRTQAGNTGELFF. CDR3 bases: TGTGCCTGCAGCCCGAGAACCCAGGCGGGGAACACCGGGGAGCTGTTTTTT.

The rearrangement uses TRBV7-9 and TRBJ2-3, with TRBD2 matching 7 bases. CDR3 length: 16 residues. V dropped 5 bases and J dropped 7; count of bases not matched to a gene: 15. Germline V gene lookup returns CDR1 SEHNR and CDR2 FQNEAQ (reference sequence). The CDR3: CASSPSGGPIRNTQYF. The CDR3 nucleotides are TGTGCCAGCAGCCCTTCGGGAGGCCCCATTAGGAATACGCAGTATTTT.

Turning to this clonotype: Since a much larger clone is just one base distant, this may be a read error. The J gene is TRBJ1-2, the V gene TRBV7-9; D is uncertain. The V end lost 5 bases, the J end lost 8 bases, and 15 bases lay between the germline ends. Germline V gives CDR1 SEHNR, CDR2 FQNEAQ (reference sequence). The CDR3 runs to 13 residues. The CDR3 coding sequence is TGTGCCAGCAGCGTAGTACATCTTGACGGCTACACCTTC. Amino acids: CASSVVHLDGYTF.

The genes are TRBV28 and TRBJ1-1, with 9 bases aligning to TRBD1. V lost 6 bases, J lost 11 bases, and 7 bases stayed unmatched. This CDR3 region has 12 residues. Germline loops: CDR1 MDHEN, CDR2 SYDVKM. This CDR3 reads CASSAGTGIAFF. CDR3 sequence (DNA): TGTGCCAGCAGCGCCGGGACAGGGATCGCTTTCTTT. Combining the CDR3 with reference TRBV28 and TRBJ1-1 gives the whole variable domain DVKVTQSSRYLVKRTGEKVFLECVQDMDHENMFWYRQDPGLGLRLIYFSYDVKMKEKGDIPEGYSVSREKKERFSLILESASTNQTSMYLCASSAGTGIAFFGQGTRLTVV.

This sequence joins TRBV11-2 and TRBJ2-1, with D unclear. The DNA end lines up better with TRBJ2-7; the J call may be wrong. The CDR3 is 15 amino acids. CDR1 and CDR2 (germline): SGHAT, FQNNGV. DNA of the CDR3: TGTGCCAGCAGCTTAGTACGGCTTCTCTACAATGAGCAGTACTTC. This gives the protein CASSLVRLLYNEQYF.

V usage is TRBV7-2 and J usage is TRBJ1-5; the D gene is possibly TRBD1 (5 bases). Trimming cost V 1 base and J 4 bases, with 11 bases left between them. The V gene's germline CDR1 is SGHTA and CDR2 FQGNSA. CDR3 size: 15 residues. The CDR3 coding sequence is TGTGCCAGCAGCTTAGACAGGCCATTTAATCAGCCCCAGCATTTT. Translating it yields CASSLDRPFNQPQHF.

This clonotype has a handful of counts. The rearrangement links TRBV20-1 to TRBJ2-3, with D tentatively TRBD1 (6 bases). In germline, CDR1 is DFQATT, CDR2 SNEGSKA (reference sequence). This CDR3 has 15 residues. The V gene lost 6 bases and the J gene lost 2 bases, with 18 bases spanning the gap. CDR3 in DNA: TGCAGTGCGACACAGGGACCCTTCCACACAGATACGCAGTATTTT. Translation: CSATQGPFHTDTQYF.

The J gene is TRBJ1-2, the V gene TRBV18, with 10 bases identical to TRBD1. After removal of 3 bases from V and 4 bases from J, the junction contained 5 bases not matched to a gene. Germline V gene sequence: CDR1 KGHSH, CDR2 LQKENI. The CDR3 consists of 15 residues. CDR3 region: CASSPSGTGVYGYTF. The CDR3 DNA is TGTGCCAGCTCACCTTCCGGGACAGGGGTCTATGGCTACACCTTC.

This clonotype turned up a few times. This chain links TRBV20-1 with TRBJ2-7; 8 positions match TRBD1. Losses at the gene ends were 8 bases for V and 2 bases for J; bases not matched to a gene: 8. The CDR3 contains 13 residues. Germline loops: CDR1 DFQATT, CDR2 SNEGSKA (reference sequence). The CDR3 loop reads CSREDRGTYEQYF. Here the CDR3 DNA reads TGCAGTAGAGAAGACAGGGGCACCTACGAGCAGTACTTC.

This clonotype appeared a single time. One junction end does not reproduce the germline sequence, and a read error may be involved. The rearrangement joins TRBV2 to TRBJ2-6; 12 bases agree with TRBD1. Germline CDR1 is SNHLY and CDR2 is FYNNEI. The CDR3 runs to 20 residues. The CDR3 spells CANSEWLGTGGSFGANVLTF. The CDR3 coding sequence is TGTGCCAACAGTGAGTGGTTGGGGACAGGGGGCTCATTTGGGGCCAACGTCCTGACTTTC.

This clonotype was picked up one time. The gene calls are TRBV4-2 and TRBJ2-3; D perhaps matches TRBD1 (8 bases). The germline gives CDR1 LGHNA, CDR2 YNFKEQ. CDR3 length: 15 amino acids. V gave up 1 base and J gave up 4 bases, with 12 bases separating them. CDR3 amino acids: CASSQGTGRADTQYF. For the CDR3, the DNA is TGTGCCAGCAGCCAAGGGACAGGGAGGGCAGATACGCAGTATTTT.

The V gene is TRBV20-1, the J gene TRBJ2-3, with 7 bases matching TRBD2. The V gene end was trimmed by 3 bases and the J gene end by 2 bases; junction bases not matched to a gene: 8. The CDR3 extends over 15 amino acids. The germline CDR1 and CDR2 sequences are DFQATT and SNEGSKA (reference sequence). The CDR3 DNA is TGCAGTGCTAGTAGTTTGGGGGGGTCCACAGATACGCAGTATTTT. Translation gives CSASSLGGSTDTQYF.

CDR3 bases: TGCAGTGCTAGAGATATTAGGCGGTCCTACGAGCAGTACTTC. Its translation: CSARDIRRSYEQYF. The J gene is TRBJ2-7, the V gene TRBV20-1; D remains ambiguous. In germline, CDR1 is DFQATT, CDR2 SNEGSKA (reference sequence). V was pared by 0 bases and J by 1 base, with 10 bases between. The CDR3 has 14 amino acids.

The V gene is TRBV2, the J gene TRBJ2-3; 11 bases line up with TRBD2. CDR1 SNHLY and CDR2 FYNNEI come from the germline V gene. V shed 2 bases, J shed 0 bases, and the junction held 7 bases outside the gene matches. The length of the CDR3 is 18 residues. The CDR3 region is CASSEKTSGTLSTDTQYF. CDR3 DNA sequence: TGTGCCAGCAGTGAAAAGACTAGCGGGACCCTTAGCACAGATACGCAGTATTTT.

This clonotype was observed a few times. The chain links TRBV6-1 to TRBJ1-1; tentative D call: TRBD1 (6 bases). The CDR3 has 15 residues. Germline-derived CDR1 and CDR2 are MNHNS and SASEGT. V was clipped by 7 bases and J by 0 bases, with 15 bases between them. The CDR3: CASTRGFGMNTEAFF. In nucleotides, the CDR3 is TGTGCCAGCACTAGGGGGTTCGGGATGAACACTGAAGCTTTCTTT.

This clonotype was detected a few times. CDR3 loop: CASFGRQGKFF. For the CDR3, the DNA is TGTGCCAGCTTTGGGCGGCAGGGGAAGTTCTTC. This rearrangement joins TRBV7-9 to TRBJ2-1; a weak D match, TRBD1 (6 bases). Trimming shortened V by 8 bases and J by 14 bases, and 16 bases separated the two germline ends. From germline, CDR1 is SEHNR and CDR2 FQNEAQ (reference sequence). The CDR3 contains 11 residues.

The CDR3, as DNA: TGTGCCAGCAGTGAGATTCGGGGCTACACCTTC. Its translation: CASSEIRGYTF. The chain carries TRBV2 and TRBJ1-2, with D unclear. The CDR3 loop spans 11 amino acids. Germline CDR1 and CDR2: SNHLY and FYNNEI. Trimming stripped 3 bases from V and 8 bases from J, with 7 bases between.

CDR3 sequence (DNA): TGTGCCACCGGACGAACGAACACCGGGGAGCTGTTTTTT. Protein sequence: CATGRTNTGELFF. This rearrangement joins TRBV25-1 to TRBJ2-2; D not resolved. Germline V gene lookup returns CDR1 MGHDK and CDR2 SYGVNS. Trimming pared 10 bases from V and 0 bases from J, leaving 9 bases between. This CDR3 comprises 13 residues. Filled out from reference TRBV25-1 and TRBJ2-2, the complete variable domain reads EADIYQTPRYLVIGTGKKITLECSQTMGHDKMYWYQQDPGMELHLIHYSYGVNSTEKGDLSSESTVSRIRTEHFPLTLESARPSHTSQYLCATGRTNTGELFFGEGSRLTVL.